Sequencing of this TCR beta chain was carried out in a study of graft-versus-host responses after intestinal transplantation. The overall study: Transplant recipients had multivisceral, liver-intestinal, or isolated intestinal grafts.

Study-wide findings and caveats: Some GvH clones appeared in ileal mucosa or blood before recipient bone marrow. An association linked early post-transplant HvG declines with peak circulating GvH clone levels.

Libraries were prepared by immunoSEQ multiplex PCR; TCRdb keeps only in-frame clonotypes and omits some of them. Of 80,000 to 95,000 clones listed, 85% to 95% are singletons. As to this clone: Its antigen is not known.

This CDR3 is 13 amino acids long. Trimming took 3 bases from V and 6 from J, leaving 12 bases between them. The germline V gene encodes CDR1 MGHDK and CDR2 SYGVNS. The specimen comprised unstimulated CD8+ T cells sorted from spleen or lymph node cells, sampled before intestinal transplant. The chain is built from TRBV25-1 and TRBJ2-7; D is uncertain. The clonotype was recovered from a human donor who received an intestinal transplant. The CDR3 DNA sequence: TGTGCCAGCAGTGATCTCACCCTCGGCGAGCAGTACTTC. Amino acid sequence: CASSDLTLGEQYF.